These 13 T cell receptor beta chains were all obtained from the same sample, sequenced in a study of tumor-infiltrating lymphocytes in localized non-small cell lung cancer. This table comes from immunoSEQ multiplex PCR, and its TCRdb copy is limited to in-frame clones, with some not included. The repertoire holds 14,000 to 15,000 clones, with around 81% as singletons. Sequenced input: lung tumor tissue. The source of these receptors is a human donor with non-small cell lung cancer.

In DNA form, the CDR3 reads TGTGCCAGCAGCGCGGGCACGGGACAAAAAAGGGCTCAGCCCCAGCATTTT. Its translation is CASSAGTGQKRAQPQHF. The genes are TRBV5-8 and TRBJ1-5; D is possibly TRBD1 (6 bases). CDR1 and CDR2 from the germline V gene are SGHTS and YDEGEE. The CDR3 spans 17 residues. The V end was cut by 4 bases, the J end by 6 bases, with 23 bases between.

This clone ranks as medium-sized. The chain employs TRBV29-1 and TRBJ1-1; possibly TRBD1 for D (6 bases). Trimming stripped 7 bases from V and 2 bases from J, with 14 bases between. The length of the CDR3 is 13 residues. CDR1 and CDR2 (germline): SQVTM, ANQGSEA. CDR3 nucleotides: TGCAGCGGCCGAGCACAGGGAAACACTGAAGCTTTCTTT. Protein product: CSGRAQGNTEAFF.

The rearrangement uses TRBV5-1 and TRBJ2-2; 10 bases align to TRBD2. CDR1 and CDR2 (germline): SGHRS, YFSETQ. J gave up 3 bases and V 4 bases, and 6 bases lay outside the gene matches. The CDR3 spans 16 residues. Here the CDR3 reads CASSDLLAGHTGELFF. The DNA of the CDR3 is TGCGCCAGCAGCGACCTACTAGCGGGACACACCGGGGAGCTGTTTTTT.

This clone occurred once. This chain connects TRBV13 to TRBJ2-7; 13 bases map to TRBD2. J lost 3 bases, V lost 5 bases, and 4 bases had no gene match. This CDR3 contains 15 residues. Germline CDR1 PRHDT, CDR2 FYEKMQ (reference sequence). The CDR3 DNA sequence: TGTGCCAGCAGCCGGACTAGCGGGAGTAGCTACGAGCAGTACTTC. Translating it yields CASSRTSGSSYEQYF.

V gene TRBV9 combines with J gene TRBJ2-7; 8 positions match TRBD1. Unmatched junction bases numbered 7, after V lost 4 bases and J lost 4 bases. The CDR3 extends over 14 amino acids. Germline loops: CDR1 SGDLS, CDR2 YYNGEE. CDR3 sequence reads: CASSPETGDYEQYF. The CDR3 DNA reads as TGTGCCAGCAGCCCAGAGACAGGGGATTACGAGCAGTACTTC. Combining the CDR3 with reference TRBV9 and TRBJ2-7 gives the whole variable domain DSGVTQTPKHLITATGQRVTLRCSPRSGDLSVYWYQQSLDQGLQFLIQYYNGEERAKGNILERFSAQQFPDLHSELNLSSLELGDSALYFCASSPETGDYEQYFGPGTRLTVT.

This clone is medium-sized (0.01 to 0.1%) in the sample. CDR3 sequence: CASSYRRTYEQYF. CDR3 DNA sequence: TGTGCCAGCAGTTACAGGCGCACCTACGAGCAGTACTTC. V is TRBV6-5 and J is TRBJ2-7, with D hard to call. CDR1 is MNHEY and CDR2 is SVGAGI in the germline V gene. The CDR3 has 13 amino acids. V was clipped by 2 bases and J by 2 bases, with 7 bases between them.

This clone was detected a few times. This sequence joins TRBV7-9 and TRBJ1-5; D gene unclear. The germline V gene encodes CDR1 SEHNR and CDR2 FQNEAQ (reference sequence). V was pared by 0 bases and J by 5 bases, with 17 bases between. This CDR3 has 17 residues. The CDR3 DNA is TGTGCCAGCAGCTTAGCGCGAGGACGGGGAAACGATCAGCCCCAGCATTTT. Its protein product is CASSLARGRGNDQPQHF.

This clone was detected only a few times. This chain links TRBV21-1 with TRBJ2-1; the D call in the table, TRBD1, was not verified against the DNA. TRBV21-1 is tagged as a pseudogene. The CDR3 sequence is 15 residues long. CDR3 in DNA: TGTGCCAGCAGCGTTATTACAGGGGGGGCGGCTGAGCAGTTCTTC. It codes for CASSVITGGAAEQFF.

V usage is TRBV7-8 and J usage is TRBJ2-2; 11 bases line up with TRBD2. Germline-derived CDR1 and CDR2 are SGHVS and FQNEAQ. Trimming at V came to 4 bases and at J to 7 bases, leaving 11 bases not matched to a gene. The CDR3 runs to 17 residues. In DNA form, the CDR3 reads TGTGCCAGCAGCTCTATCGGGACTAGCGGTTATGTCGGGGAGCTGTTTTTT. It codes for CASSSIGTSGYVGELFF. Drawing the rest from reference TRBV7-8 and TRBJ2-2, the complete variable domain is GAGVSQSPRYKVAKRGQDVALRCDPISGHVSLFWYQQALGQGPEFLTYFQNEAQLDKSGLPSDRFFAERPEGSVSTLKIQRTQQEDSAVYLCASSSIGTSGYVGELFFGEGSRLTVL.

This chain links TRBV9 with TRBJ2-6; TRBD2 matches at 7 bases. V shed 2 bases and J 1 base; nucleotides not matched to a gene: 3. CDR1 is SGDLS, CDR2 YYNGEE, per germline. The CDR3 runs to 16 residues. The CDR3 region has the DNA TGTGCCAGCAGCGTCGGGGGAGGGTCTGGGGCCAACGTCCTGACTTTC. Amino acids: CASSVGGGSGANVLTF. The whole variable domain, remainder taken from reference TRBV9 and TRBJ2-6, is DSGVTQTPKHLITATGQRVTLRCSPRSGDLSVYWYQQSLDQGLQFLIQYYNGEERAKGNILERFSAQQFPDLHSELNLSSLELGDSALYFCASSVGGGSGANVLTFGAGSRLTVL.

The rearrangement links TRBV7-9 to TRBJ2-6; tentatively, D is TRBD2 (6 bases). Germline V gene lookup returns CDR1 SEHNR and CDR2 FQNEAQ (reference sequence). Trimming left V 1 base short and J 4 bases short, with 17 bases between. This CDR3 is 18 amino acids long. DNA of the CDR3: TGTGCCAGCAGCTTAGATGGGAGGCTGCTGAGGGGGGCCAACGTCCTGACTTTC. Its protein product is CASSLDGRLLRGANVLTF.

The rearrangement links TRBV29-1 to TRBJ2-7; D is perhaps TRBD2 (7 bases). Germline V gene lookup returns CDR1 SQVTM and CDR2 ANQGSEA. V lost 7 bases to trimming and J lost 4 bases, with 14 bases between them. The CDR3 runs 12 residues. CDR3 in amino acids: CSAWGGGYEQYF. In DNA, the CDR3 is TGCAGCGCCTGGGGAGGGGGGTACGAGCAGTACTTC.

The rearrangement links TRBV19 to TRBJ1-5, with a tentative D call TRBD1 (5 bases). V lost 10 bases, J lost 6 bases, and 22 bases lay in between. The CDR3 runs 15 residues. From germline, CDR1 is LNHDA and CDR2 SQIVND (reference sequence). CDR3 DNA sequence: TGTGCCACCACAAACCCCGGGACGCCGGGTCAGCCCCAGCATTTT. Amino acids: CATTNPGTPGQPQHF.